The source of this TCR beta chain is a study of blood T cell repertoires in COVID-19. Only in-frame clones appear in the TCRdb table, and some are missing; sequencing was by immunoSEQ multiplex PCR. Of approximately 100,000 clones detected, approximately 85% appear once; the ten largest clones hold less than 7.5%. Losses at the gene ends were 4 bases for V and 4 bases for J; bases not matched to a gene: 7. CDR3 length: 16 amino acids. Germline CDR1 is KGHDR and CDR2 is SFDVKD. This sequence joins TRBV24-1 and TRBJ2-5; 11 nucleotides match TRBD2. Sequenced input: peripheral blood. The source is a woman aged 55-69 years with acute or convalescent COVID-19. The CDR3 sequence is CATSDPGTSGLETQYF. CDR3 sequence (DNA): TGTGCCACCAGTGACCCCGGGACTAGCGGATTAGAGACCCAGTACTTC.